Below, 11 T cell receptor beta chains from the same sample are listed, as sequenced in a study of shared clonotypes between healthy human individuals. CD8 cells classed as naive were CD45RO-negative and positively selected for CCR7, excluding terminally differentiated effector memory CD45RA+ cells. TCRdb's copy holds only in-frame clones and misses some; the assay was immunoSEQ multiplex PCR. This sample has around 550,000 clones; roughly 95% occur once, and the top ten carry about 0.11%. Sequences were obtained from naive CD8+ T cells sorted from blood. The receptor source for this set is a woman in her 30s in good health.

The CDR3 DNA follows: TGCAGCGTTGAAGAGTGGACGGGAGACAGGGACACAGATACGCAGTATTTT. Its protein is CSVEEWTGDRDTDTQYF. The rearrangement uses TRBV29-1 and TRBJ2-3, with D possibly TRBD1 on 7 matching bases. The ends were cut back, 0 bases at V and 2 bases at J, with 18 bases in the middle. Germline loops: CDR1 SQVTM, CDR2 ANQGSEA. This CDR3 comprises 17 residues.

The V gene is TRBV2, the J gene TRBJ2-7; 13 bases fit TRBD2. After removal of 0 bases from V and 1 base from J, the junction contained 6 bases not matched to a gene. Germline V gene sequence: CDR1 SNHLY, CDR2 FYNNEI. This CDR3 comprises 18 residues. The CDR3 protein is CASSEAKLTSGRSYEQYF. The CDR3 DNA is TGTGCCAGCAGTGAAGCGAAACTGACTAGCGGGAGGTCCTACGAGCAGTACTTC.

Only one count was recorded for this clone. The chain joins TRBV9 to TRBJ1-2; TRBD1 matches 11 bases. From germline, CDR1 is SGDLS and CDR2 YYNGEE. This CDR3 comprises 15 residues. J was trimmed by 7 bases and V by 3 bases; bases with no gene match: 8. CDR3 loop: CASSGIGQGAGGYTF. In DNA, the CDR3 is TGTGCCAGCAGCGGAATAGGACAGGGGGCGGGTGGCTACACCTTC.

This clone has just one count. The chain combines TRBV27 with TRBJ2-5; TRBD2 might be the D (6 bases). This CDR3 is built from 14 residues. Germline V gene sequence: CDR1 MNHEY, CDR2 SMNVEV (reference sequence). V was cut by 0 bases and J by 4 bases, with 9 bases left in between. The CDR3 DNA is TGTGCCAGCAGTTTATCGGGGGGAGGAGAGACCCAGTACTTC. This encodes CASSLSGGGETQYF.

The J gene is TRBJ2-4, the V gene TRBV29-1; D is possibly TRBD1 (5 bases). The CDR3 loop spans 12 amino acids. Per the germline V gene, CDR1 is SQVTM and CDR2 is ANQGSEA. The V and J ends lost 8 bases and 6 bases respectively, with 14 bases between them. CDR3 amino acids: CSYLWGPNIQYF. The CDR3 bases are TGCAGCTATCTCTGGGGCCCAAACATTCAGTACTTC.

This chain links TRBV7-2 with TRBJ2-7, with 11 bases fitting TRBD2. After removal of 5 bases from V and 6 bases from J, the junction contained 3 bases not matched to a gene. The CDR3 consists of 13 residues. CDR1 is SGHTA and CDR2 is FQGNSA in the germline V gene. For the CDR3, the DNA is TGTGCCAGCAGCCCAACTAGCGGGAGCGAGCAGTACTTC. It is translated as CASSPTSGSEQYF.

DNA of the CDR3: TGTGCCAGCAGCCTCGGGGCAGACCAAGAGACCCAGTACTTC. It codes for CASSLGADQETQYF. The chain employs TRBV7-9 and TRBJ2-5; either TRBD1 or TRBD2 may supply D (5 bases each). The CDR3 length is 14 residues. In germline, CDR1 is SEHNR, CDR2 FQNEAQ (reference sequence). The ends were cut back, 5 bases at V and 0 bases at J, with 10 bases in the middle. Full variable domain (rest looked up from reference TRBV7-9 and TRBJ2-5): DTGVSQNPRHKITKRGQNVTFRCDPISEHNRLYWYRQTLGQGPEFLTYFQNEAQLEKSRLLSDRFSAERPKGSFSTLEIQRTEQGDSAMYLCASSLGADQETQYFGPGTRLLVL.

The table lists this clone with a count of one. Additional DNA sequences in this sample encode the identical CDR3. V usage is TRBV9 and J usage is TRBJ2-2; D is unresolved. CDR3 length: 13 amino acids. The germline gives CDR1 SGDLS, CDR2 YYNGEE. The V gene lost 0 bases and the J gene lost 5 bases, with 5 bases spanning the gap. The DNA for the CDR3 is TGTGCCAGCAGCGTAGCTGGGACCGGGGAGCTGTTTTTT. This gives the protein CASSVAGTGELFF.

The V gene is TRBV5-1, the J gene TRBJ2-7; 16 bases agree with TRBD2. CDR3 length: 18 amino acids. Trimming removed 7 bases from V and 4 bases from J; junction bases left unmatched: 14. Germline CDR1 SGHRS, CDR2 YFSETQ. In DNA form, the CDR3 reads TGCGCCAGCGAACCTTATCCGGGACTAGCGGGAGGGGGTTACGAGCAGTACTTC. The encoded protein is CASEPYPGLAGGGYEQYF.

This chain joins TRBV5-4 and TRBJ1-2, with a tentative D call TRBD1 (6 bases). Looked up from germline, CDR1 is SGHNT and CDR2 is YYREEE (reference sequence). Trimming shortened V by 3 bases and J by 5 bases, and 20 bases separated the two germline ends. The CDR3 extends over 16 amino acids. CDR3 sequence reads: CASSSDDRTISYGYTF. The CDR3, as DNA: TGTGCCAGCAGCTCCGATGACAGGACAATTTCGTATGGCTACACCTTC.

This chain joins TRBV27 and TRBJ2-7; possibly TRBD1 for D (5 bases). The CDR3 is 15 amino acids. Per germline, CDR1 MNHEY and CDR2 SMNVEV (reference sequence). The V end was cut by 0 bases, the J end by 0 bases, with 9 bases between. CDR3 coding DNA: TGTGCCAGCAGTTTATCCGGTCAGGGCTCCTACGAGCAGTACTTC. This codes for CASSLSGQGSYEQYF.